The present T cell receptor beta chain was sequenced within a study of cytomegalovirus exposure and HLA in healthy donors. Findings and caveats of the study: It was reportedly the case that the classifier diagnosed cytomegalovirus status with high specificity and sensitivity.

PCR used 60 Vbeta primers and 13 Jbeta primers. Authors' methods: An analysis that came later counted some 80 million unique TCR beta chains, roughly 11 million shared. The table came from immunoSEQ multiplex PCR; TCRdb's copy has only in-frame clones and leaves some out. Clone size and V and J calls were adopted from that table, with D and trimming inferred from the DNA. The sample shows 150,000 to 200,000 clones, around two thirds of them seen only once. Germline values: CDR1 KGHSH, CDR2 LQKENI. Between the trimmed V and J ends, which lost 4 bases and 5 bases, there was a span of 11 bases. This CDR3 spans 13 amino acids. The sample holds one count of this clone. Its antigen is as yet unknown.

The material sequenced was PBMCs. The receptor was isolated from a man aged 25-45 years in good health and CMV-seropositive. The chain carries TRBV18 and TRBJ2-5; D possibly corresponds to TRBD1 (6 bases). DNA for the CDR3: TGTGCCAGCTCACAAACAGGGCCGGAGACCCAGTACTTC. Its protein product is CASSQTGPETQYF.